This T cell receptor (beta chain) was sequenced during a study of spatial heterogeneity in lung cancer. Study information: Alpha-chain sequences were consistently detected less often than beta-chain sequences.

This clonotype appeared many times. CDR3 size: 13 residues. Trimming removed 0 bases from V and 8 bases from J, with 10 bases in between. Germline CDR1 SGHDN, CDR2 FVKESK. A single record per CDR3 protein comes from TCRdb applying MiXCR to the 5' RACE reads. The data contain 9,500 to 14,000 distinct CDR3 sequences, 3.7% of them singletons. Sample time point: sample taken at primary tumor resection. The donors, about 78 patients with untreated early-stage non-small cell lung cancer, provided the samples. The sequenced sample was PBMCs, obtained at surgery. This receptor was obtained from a female donor with early-stage non-small cell lung cancer. The chain carries TRBV14 and TRBJ1-2; D uncertain. The CDR3 loop reads CASSQDVGVGYTF. CDR3 nucleotide sequence: TGTGCCAGCAGCCAAGATGTGGGAGTGGGCTACACCTTC.